This T cell receptor (beta chain) was captured in a study of T cell repertoires in cytomegalovirus infection. Turning to the study itself: Public TCR beta signatures were indicative of both CMV infection and a matching HLA type. Whole-study findings and limits: In two of eight donors, the top clonotype was HLA-C-restricted CMV-specific. Cumulative frequency of public TCR beta families picked out carriers of CMV plus the relevant HLA.

TCRdb passed the reads through MiXCR, listing each CDR3 protein once. The data show hundreds of thousands of distinct CDR3 sequences, about 30% seen once. This clonotype appeared a few times. Antigen specificity is unknown. The CDR3 has 15 residues. Trimming removed 1 base at V and 5 bases at J, with 14 bases between. The receptor comes from a human donor in good health (CMV status not recorded). Some clones in this sample may be carry-over from other donors' samples. The gene calls are TRBV12-3 or TRBV12-4 and TRBJ2-5, with D uncertain. This specimen consisted of cultured PBMCs, obtained from culture after CMV antigen stimulation. The CDR3 nucleotides are TGTGCCAGCAGTTTAGGCAGGACCGCCAGGGAGACCCAGTACTTC. Its translation: CASSLGRTARETQYF.